This T cell receptor beta chain was obtained from a study of T-cell reconstitution after alpha-beta-depleted transplantation in children. Study observations and caveats: There were reportedly several hundred expanded graft clones from which alpha-beta T cells came about two months after transplant. When one year had passed after transplant, most T-cell counts and diversity came from newly produced T cells. Surviving recipient T cells and thymic progenitors accounted for the high day-60 TCRbeta diversity observed in some patients.

This sample's TCRbeta library carried unique molecular identifier barcodes. TCRdb itself ran the PCR reads through MiXCR, one entry per CDR3 protein. This sample yields about 210,000 distinct CDR3 sequences, of which more than 15% are seen a single time; just under 45% belongs to the top ten. A word on this clonotype: Its cognate antigen is unknown.

This TCR was recovered from a male patient aged 2-15 years who had a stem cell transplant for acute lymphoblastic leukemia, so the T cells may come from the graft donor. Sequencing was performed on PBMCs, mostly from graft donor cells, taken 360 days after TCRalphabeta/CD19-depleted stem cell transplant.

CDR3 coding DNA: TGCAGCGTTGAAGCTAGCGGGGGGGCCCGAGAGACCCAGTACTTC. Translating gives CSVEASGGARETQYF. The rearrangement joins TRBV29-1 to TRBJ2-5; 12 bases agree with TRBD2. V trimming: 1 base; J trimming: 4 bases; junction bases outside the gene matches: 4. CDR1 SQVTM and CDR2 ANQGSEA come from the germline V gene. This CDR3 is built from 15 residues.